Below, one T cell receptor (beta chain) is given with its context. The source of the sample is a study of blood T cell repertoires in COVID-19. The data were produced by immunoSEQ multiplex PCR, yet TCRdb's version contains in-frame clones alone and is incomplete. Counted here are approximately 260,000 clones, about 90% occurring once; the ten biggest clones make up over 3.5%. The V end was cut by 3 bases, the J end by 5 bases, with 11 bases between. Germline V lookup: CDR1 GTSNPN, CDR2 SVGIG (reference sequence). The CDR3 is 13 amino acids. The sequence derives from a woman aged 35 to 49 with acute or convalescent COVID-19. Sequencing used peripheral blood. V gene TRBV30 combines with J gene TRBJ1-5; unclear D gene. The CDR3 here is CAWRNGEDQPQHF. CDR3 DNA: TGTGCCTGGAGAAACGGGGAGGATCAGCCCCAGCATTTT.